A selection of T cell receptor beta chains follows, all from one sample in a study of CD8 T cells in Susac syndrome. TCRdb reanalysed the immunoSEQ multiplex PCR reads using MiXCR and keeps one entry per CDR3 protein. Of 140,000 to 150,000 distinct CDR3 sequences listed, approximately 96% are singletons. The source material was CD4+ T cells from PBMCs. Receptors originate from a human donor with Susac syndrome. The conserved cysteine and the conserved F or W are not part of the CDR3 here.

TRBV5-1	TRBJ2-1	ASSQGTYNEQF
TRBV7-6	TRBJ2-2	ASSLIFGGELF
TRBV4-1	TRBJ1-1	ASRYAQGLEAF
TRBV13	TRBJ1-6	ASSRGPQNSPLH
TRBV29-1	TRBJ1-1	SVTGGGTEAF
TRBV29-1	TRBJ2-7	SVDLASGGGSYEQY
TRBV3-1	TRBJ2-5	ASSRYKRGGGETQY
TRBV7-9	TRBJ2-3	ASSFRPPQGDTQY
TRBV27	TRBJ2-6	ASSGDYLAASGANVLT
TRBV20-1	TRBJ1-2	SARLRDRGHYGYT
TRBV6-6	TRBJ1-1	ASSYGTTSEAF
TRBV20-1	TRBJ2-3	SARGFPGSDTQY
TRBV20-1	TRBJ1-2	SARGTVYGYT
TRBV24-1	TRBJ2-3	ATSTRGKGGDTQY
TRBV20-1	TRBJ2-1	SALPGRGRDEQF
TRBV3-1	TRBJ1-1	ASSQIEGRSEAF
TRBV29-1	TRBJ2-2	SVEDPGKNTGELF
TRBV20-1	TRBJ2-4	SARSLDIQY
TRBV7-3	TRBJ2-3	ASSFLPSGGRSDTQY
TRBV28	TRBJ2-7	ASSFQAGVGEQY
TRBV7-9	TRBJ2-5	ASSPDGRSGETQY
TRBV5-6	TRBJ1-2	ASGPGAPYGYT
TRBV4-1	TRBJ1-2	ASSHSTGTSRYGYT
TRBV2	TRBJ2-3	ASRLTDTQY
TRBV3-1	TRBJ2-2	ASSLGLAELF
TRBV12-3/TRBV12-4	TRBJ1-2	ASSRQGGAYGYT
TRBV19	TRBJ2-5	ASSPRKGQLANLEETQY
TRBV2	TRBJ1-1	ASSTHNTEAF
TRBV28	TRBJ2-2	ASSNGVNTGELF
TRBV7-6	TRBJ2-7	ASTVLAGMSQEQY
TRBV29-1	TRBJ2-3	SVESSGLAGGPDTQY
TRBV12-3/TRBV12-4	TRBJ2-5	ASSTTAQETQY
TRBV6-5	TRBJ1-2	ASRLGQFYGYT
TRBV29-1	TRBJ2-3	SADQTSGGDTQY
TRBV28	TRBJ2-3	ASSLGRHMDTQY
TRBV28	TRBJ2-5	ASSLGPGTGEETQY
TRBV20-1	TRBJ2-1	SASLFAPTRNEQF
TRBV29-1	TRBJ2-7	SVGQSYEQY
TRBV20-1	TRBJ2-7	SAVPGGHYEQY
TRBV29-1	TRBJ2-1	SVALESSYNEQF
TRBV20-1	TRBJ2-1	SARGSAGSYNEQF
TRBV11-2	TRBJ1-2	ASSRTGHGNYGGYT
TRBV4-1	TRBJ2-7	ASSQGRGYDEQY
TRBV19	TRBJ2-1	ASSIIAQEREQF